There are many counts of the clone carrying this T cell receptor (beta chain). Its specificity is not known. This sample is part of a study of regulatory T cells in long-lasting Graves disease. Time point given: newly diagnosed GD, antithyroid drugs for less than 3 months. Construction of the TCR library relied on RNA isolated from PBMCs. After removal of 4 bases from V and 2 bases from J, the junction contained 8 bases not matched to a gene. Looked up from germline, CDR1 is LGHDT and CDR2 is YNNKEL (reference sequence). This CDR3 contains 15 residues. Study findings and constraints: Compared with new cases, persistent Graves' patients showed reduced TCR diversity.

Assembly of TCR beta libraries relied on iRepertoire HTBI primers together with Arm-PCR of CDR3 regions. TCRdb re-called the multiplex PCR reads with MiXCR, one entry per CDR3 protein. The sample has about 210,000 distinct CDR3 sequences; approximately 18% are singletons. Another study also made use of these data, one on T cells in Graves' hyperthyroidism and ophthalmopathy. That paper adds: Before onset, by a median of approximately 6.8 months, the model predicted ophthalmopathy.

This specimen consisted of peripheral blood mononuclear cells (PBMCs), obtained at new diagnosis, from a patient treated with antithyroid drugs. The gene calls are TRBV3-1 and TRBJ2-7; 7 bases are shared with TRBD1. The receptor was isolated from a woman between 25 and 40 years old with Graves disease. The CDR3 DNA is TGTGCCAGCAGCCTCGGCAGAGGGGGCCCCTACGAGCAGTACTTC. Translating it yields CASSLGRGGPYEQYF.